This T cell receptor (beta chain) was sequenced during a study of blood T cell repertoires in COVID-19. Overall study context: Sites in the United States, Italy and Spain provided acute and convalescent COVID-19 samples.

The CDR3 runs to 18 residues. Per germline, CDR1 MNHEY and CDR2 SVGEGT. Deletions cut 4 bases from V and 0 bases from J, with 22 bases between. This clone was observed a few times. Clones were read by immunoSEQ multiplex PCR, and TCRdb kept only the in-frame ones, dropping some. The sample records under 200,000 clones, about four fifths being singletons. This rearrangement joins TRBV6-2 or TRBV6-3 to TRBJ2-7; D is unclear. The sequence was collected from a man in his sixties with acute or convalescent COVID-19. Sequencing used peripheral blood. The DNA of the CDR3 is TGTGCCAGCAGTTCCCCTCTCTCCTACTACACTTTCTCCTACGAGCAGTACTTC. Its protein is CASSSPLSYYTFSYEQYF.